The clone carrying this T cell receptor (beta chain) was seen only a few times. Its cognate antigen is unknown. Library preparation (for TCRbeta) was performed with unique molecular identifiers. From the PCR reads, TCRdb called clonotypes with MiXCR, one entry per CDR3 protein. This repertoire shows about 200,000 distinct CDR3 sequences, 6.3% found once; its top ten account for around 4.4%. This sample stems from a study of T-cell reconstitution after alpha-beta-depleted transplantation in children. The study's findings and limits: After transplant, at about two months, alpha-beta T cells were reportedly derived from several hundred expanded graft clones.

The germline gives CDR1 LGHNA, CDR2 YSLEER. The CDR3 is made up of 16 amino acids. V shed 1 base and J shed 4 bases, with 15 bases lying between them. This specimen was PBMCs, taken before TCRalphabeta/CD19-depleted stem cell transplant. This receptor was identified in a girl less than two years old with combined immunodeficiency, due to receive a stem cell transplant. V gene TRBV4-3 combines with J gene TRBJ2-3, with TRBD2 as a possible D gene (7 bases). In nucleotides, the CDR3 is TGCGCCAGCAGCCAAGGTGGGGGGGCCTTGGCAGATACGCAGTATTTT. Translated, it gives CASSQGGGALADTQYF.